The TCR beta chain described here comes from a study of CD8 T cells in Susac syndrome. Study results and limitations: As the study acknowledged, the number of individuals in its TCR sequencing and HLA analysis was relatively small.

Reverse transcription used about 0.5 to 1 ug RNA and random hexamers. The authors amplified TCR beta CDR3 across 54 Vbeta and 13 Jbeta using immunoSEQ multiplex PCR. TCRdb re-called the immunoSEQ multiplex PCR reads with MiXCR, one entry per CDR3 protein. The sample lists around 200,000 distinct CDR3 sequences, roughly 94% occurring once. The CDR3 covers 14 residues. Per the germline V gene, CDR1 is GTSNPN and CDR2 is SVGIG (reference sequence). Trimming took off 5 bases at V and 1 base at J, with 14 bases between the two ends. Peripheral blood CD8+ and CD4+ T cells were profiled by TCR beta sequencing. Included as multiple sclerosis controls were treatment-naive patients who had stable or active relapsing-remitting disease. To note about this clonotype: What it binds is unknown.

This sequence was found in a human donor with multiple sclerosis. Sequencing was done on a sample of CD4+ T cells from PBMCs. This sequence joins TRBV30 and TRBJ1-1; D is unresolved. The CDR3 DNA is TGTGCCTGGGGGGAAGGACGCCCGAACACTGAAGCTTTCTTT. This encodes CAWGEGRPNTEAFF.